This T cell receptor (beta chain) was sequenced during a study of cytomegalovirus exposure and HLA in healthy donors. The PCR was carried out with 60 Vbeta primers and 13 Jbeta primers. In the original analysis: Unique TCR beta chains numbered around 80 million in a later analysis, with roughly 9.9 million shared. TCRdb's copy holds only in-frame clones and misses some; the assay was immunoSEQ multiplex PCR. That table gives V, J and clone size, and the DNA gave D and trimming. The sample lists 150,000 to 200,000 clones; about 83% were seen once. This clone was counted only a few times. No antigen is known for it. The CDR3 extends over 16 amino acids. Trimming removed 5 bases at V and 0 bases at J, with 13 bases between. CDR1 is SGHVS and CDR2 is FNYEAQ in the germline V gene. Study results and limitations: A later look showed TCR association rates differing by HLA locus, highest for DRB1 and lowest for HLA-C. Segments of the TCR beta V type were, in most cases, productive about 87% or about 30% of the time in an earlier analysis. Common viral pathogens were later found to be apparently linked to several of the most significant clusters.

The receptor was derived from a man between 40 and 49 years old in good health and CMV-seropositive. The V gene is TRBV7-6, the J gene TRBJ1-4; no clear D gene. The sample was PBMCs. The CDR3 here is CASSERFGATNEKLFF. Written as DNA, the CDR3 is TGTGCCAGCAGCGAACGTTTCGGGGCAACTAATGAAAAACTGTTTTTT.